This record covers a single T cell receptor beta chain. The antigen remains unidentified. The data were obtained in a study of Ad26.COV2.S vaccination and SARS-CoV-2 variants. CDR3 size: 14 residues. V was clipped by 1 base and J by 10 bases, with 14 bases between them. Germline V gene sequence: CDR1 SGHAT, CDR2 FQNNGV. General study results and limits: Compared with placebo recipients, vaccine recipients had higher spike-specific TCR breadth. Vaccinees and placebo recipients showed similar non-spike TCR breadth.

Sequencing used immunoSEQ multiplex PCR; TCRdb keeps in-frame clones, though not all of them. The data contain approximately 400,000 clones, 92% of them seen just once; the ten biggest clones take up 3% to 4%. The sequence was obtained from a human donor who had recovered from COVID-19. This rearrangement joins TRBV11-2 to TRBJ2-1; D remains unclear. The starting material was peripheral blood, obtained after recovery from COVID-19. Here the CDR3 DNA reads TGTGCCAGCAGCTTAGGGCCAGGACGGGCCGAGCAGTTCTTC. Translation gives CASSLGPGRAEQFF.